This TCR beta chain derives from a study of OX40 agonist ivuxolimab in advanced cancers. Study context: Males comprised around four fifths of the group, whose mean age was approximately 62 years (range roughly 20 to 90). Partial responses occurred in Three dose-escalation patients, one with hepatocellular carcinoma and two with cutaneous melanoma.

Profiled with immunoSEQ multiplex PCR; TCRdb holds only in-frame clones, not every one. Among fewer than 45,000 clones listed, 74% were seen once. Germline V CDR1 and CDR2: MNHNS, SASEGT. The CDR3 runs to 14 residues. V was trimmed by 7 bases and J by 4 bases, leaving 13 bases between them. This TCR was sampled from an adult with an advanced solid tumor such as melanoma, head and neck, liver or kidney cancer. This chain links TRBV6-1 with TRBJ2-2; a possible D gene is TRBD1 (6 bases). The sequencing here drew on CD4+ or CD8+ T cells sorted from blood, taken in a trial of the OX40 agonist ivuxolimab. This chain's CDR3 is CASTAQGSTGELFF. In nucleotides, the CDR3 is TGTGCCAGCACTGCACAGGGAAGCACCGGGGAGCTGTTTTTT.